The next 5 T cell receptor beta chains were all read from a single sample in a study of cytomegalovirus exposure and HLA in healthy donors. The PCR used 60 Vbeta and 13 Jbeta primers. Data came from immunoSEQ multiplex PCR; TCRdb stores just in-frame clones and leaves some out. The sample lists roughly 80,000 clones, about 80% occurring once. Sequenced material: PBMCs. These receptors were taken from a man between 50 and 59 years old in good health and CMV-seropositive.

In this sample, this clone turned up once. The chain joins TRBV15 to TRBJ1-4, with 9 bases lining up with TRBD1. The CDR3 is 13 amino acids. V lost 2 bases and J lost 13; bases outside the gene matches: 5. The germline gives CDR1 LNHNV, CDR2 YYDKDF (reference sequence). CDR3 sequence: CATSRRKDRGLFF. CDR3 coding DNA: TGTGCCACCAGCAGAAGGAAGGACAGGGGACTGTTTTTT.

The V gene is TRBV12-5, the J gene TRBJ1-3; D call uncertain. The CDR3 sequence is 17 residues long. Germline V gene sequence: CDR1 LGHNT, CDR2 FRNRAP. V lost 6 bases and J lost 0, with 18 bases in between. The DNA for the CDR3 is TGTGCTAGTGGACCGGAAAGGAACCGGAGCTCTGGAAACACCATATATTTT. Protein product: CASGPERNRSSGNTIYF.

The V gene is TRBV21-1, the J gene TRBJ2-3; TRBD1, as called in the table, went unchecked against the DNA. TRBV21-1 is a pseudogene segment. This CDR3 spans 15 amino acids. CDR3: CASSKGGAGTDTQYF. The CDR3 DNA sequence: TGTGCCAGCAGCAAAGGGGGCGCAGGGACAGATACGCAGTATTTT.

V usage is TRBV11-3 and J usage is TRBJ2-7; 8 nucleotides line up with TRBD2. The V gene's germline CDR1 is SGHNT and CDR2 YENEEA. After removal of 3 bases from V and 6 bases from J, the junction contained 13 bases not matched to a gene. The CDR3 consists of 16 residues. The chain's CDR3 is CASSFTSGTLPLEQYF. In DNA form, the CDR3 reads TGTGCCAGCAGCTTTACTAGCGGTACGCTCCCCCTCGAGCAGTACTTC.

The V and J genes are TRBV2 and TRBJ2-1; 11 positions agree with TRBD2. This CDR3 spans 17 amino acids. The trim removed 2 bases at V and 8 bases at J, leaving 11 bases unmatched. Germline CDR1 reads SNHLY; CDR2 reads FYNNEI. DNA of the CDR3: TGTGCCAGCAGTGAATTAGTTAGCGGGAGGGCCATCGATGAGCAGTTCTTC. It translates to CASSELVSGRAIDEQFF. The full variable domain, completed using reference TRBV2 and TRBJ2-1, is EPEVTQTPSHQVTQMGQEVILRCVPISNHLYFYWYRQILGQKVEFLVSFYNNEISEKSEIFDDQFSVERPDGSNFTLKIRSTKLEDSAMYFCASSELVSGRAIDEQFFGPGTRLTVL.